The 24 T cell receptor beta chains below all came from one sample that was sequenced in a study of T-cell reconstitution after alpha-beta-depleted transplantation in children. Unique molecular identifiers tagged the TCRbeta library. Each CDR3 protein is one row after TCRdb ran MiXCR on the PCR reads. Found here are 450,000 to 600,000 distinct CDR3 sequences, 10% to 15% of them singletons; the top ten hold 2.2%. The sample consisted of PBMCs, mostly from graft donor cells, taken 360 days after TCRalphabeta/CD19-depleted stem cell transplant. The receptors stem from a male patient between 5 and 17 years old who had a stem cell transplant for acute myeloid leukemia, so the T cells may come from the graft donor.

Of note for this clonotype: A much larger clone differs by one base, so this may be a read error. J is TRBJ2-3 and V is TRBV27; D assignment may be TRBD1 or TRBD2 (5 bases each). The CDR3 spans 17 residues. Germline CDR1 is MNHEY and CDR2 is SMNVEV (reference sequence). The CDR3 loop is CASSFKTFWGTTNTQYF. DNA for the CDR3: TGTGCCAGCAGTTTCAAAACCTTTTGGGGGACCACAAATACGCAGTATTTT.

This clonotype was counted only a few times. In DNA form, the CDR3 reads TGTGCCAGCTCACCGGCGACAGGTTCCTACAATGAGCAGTTCTTC. Amino acids: CASSPATGSYNEQFF. V gene TRBV18 combines with J gene TRBJ2-1, with a tentative D call TRBD1 (6 bases). This CDR3 has 15 amino acids. Germline V lookup: CDR1 KGHSH, CDR2 LQKENI. Trimming took off 3 bases at V and 1 base at J, with 10 bases between the two ends.

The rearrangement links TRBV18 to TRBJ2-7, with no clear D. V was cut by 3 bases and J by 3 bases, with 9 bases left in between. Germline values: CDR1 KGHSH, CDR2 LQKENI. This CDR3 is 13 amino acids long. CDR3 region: CASSPPGNYEQYF. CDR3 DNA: TGTGCCAGCTCACCCCCCGGAAACTACGAGCAGTACTTC.

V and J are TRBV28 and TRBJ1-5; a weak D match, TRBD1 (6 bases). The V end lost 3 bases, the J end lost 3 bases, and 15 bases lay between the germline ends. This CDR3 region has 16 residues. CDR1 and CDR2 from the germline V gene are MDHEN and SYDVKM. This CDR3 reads CASSFPTGTPNQPQHF. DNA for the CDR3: TGTGCCAGCAGTTTCCCTACAGGGACACCCAATCAGCCCCAGCATTTT.

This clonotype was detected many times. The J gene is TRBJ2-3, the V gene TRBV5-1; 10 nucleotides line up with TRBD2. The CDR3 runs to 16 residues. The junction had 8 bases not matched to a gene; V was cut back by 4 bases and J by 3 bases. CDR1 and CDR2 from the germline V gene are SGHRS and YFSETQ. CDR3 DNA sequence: TGCGCCAGCAGCGTGGTAGCGGGAGGTAATACAGATACGCAGTATTTT. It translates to CASSVVAGGNTDTQYF.

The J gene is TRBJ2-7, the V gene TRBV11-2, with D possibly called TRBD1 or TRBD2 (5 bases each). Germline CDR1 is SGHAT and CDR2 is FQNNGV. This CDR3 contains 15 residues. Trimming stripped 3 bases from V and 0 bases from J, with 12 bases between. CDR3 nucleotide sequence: TGTGCCAGCAGCTTGGCCGGGGCTAGCTCCTACGAGCAGTACGTC. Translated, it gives CASSLAGASSYEQYV.

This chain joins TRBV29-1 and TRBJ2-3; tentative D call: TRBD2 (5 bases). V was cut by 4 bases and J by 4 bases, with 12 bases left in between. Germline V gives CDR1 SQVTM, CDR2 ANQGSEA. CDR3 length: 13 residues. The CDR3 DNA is TGCAGCGTTGGGGCGAGGGTGGCAGATACGCAGTATTTT. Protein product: CSVGARVADTQYF.

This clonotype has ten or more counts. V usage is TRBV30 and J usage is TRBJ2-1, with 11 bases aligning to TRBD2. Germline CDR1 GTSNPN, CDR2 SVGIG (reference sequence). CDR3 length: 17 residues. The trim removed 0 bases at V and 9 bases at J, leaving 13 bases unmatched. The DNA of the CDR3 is TGTGCCTGGAGTGTACCAGTAGCGGGAGGGCCGAAGAGTGAGCAGTTCTTC. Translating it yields CAWSVPVAGGPKSEQFF.

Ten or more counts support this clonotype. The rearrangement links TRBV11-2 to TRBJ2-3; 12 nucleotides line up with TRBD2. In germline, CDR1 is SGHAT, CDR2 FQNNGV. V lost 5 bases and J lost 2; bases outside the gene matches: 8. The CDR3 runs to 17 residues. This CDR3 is CASSPRTSGVFTDTQYF. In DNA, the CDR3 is TGTGCCAGCAGCCCCCGGACTAGCGGGGTCTTCACAGATACGCAGTATTTT.

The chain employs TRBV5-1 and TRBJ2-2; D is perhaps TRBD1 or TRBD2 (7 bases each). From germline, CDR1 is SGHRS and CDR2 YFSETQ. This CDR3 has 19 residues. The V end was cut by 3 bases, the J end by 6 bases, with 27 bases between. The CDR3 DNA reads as TGCGCCAGCAGCTCCTACGGGACAGCGGGGAATGGTCCCCCCGGGGAGCTGTTTTTT. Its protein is CASSSYGTAGNGPPGELFF. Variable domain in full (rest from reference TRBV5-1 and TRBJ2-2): KAGVTQTPRYLIKTRGQQVTLSCSPISGHRSVSWYQQTPGQGLQFLFEYFSETQRNKGNFPGRFSGRQFSNSRSEMNVSTLELGDSALYLCASSSYGTAGNGPPGELFFGEGSRLTVL.

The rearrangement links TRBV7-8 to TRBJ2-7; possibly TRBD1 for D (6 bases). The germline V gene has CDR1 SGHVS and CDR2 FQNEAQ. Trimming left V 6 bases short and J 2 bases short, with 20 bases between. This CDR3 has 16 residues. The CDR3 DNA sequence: TGTGCCAGCAGACGCGGCAGGGGATTAGGCCCCTACGAGCAGTACTTC. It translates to CASRRGRGLGPYEQYF. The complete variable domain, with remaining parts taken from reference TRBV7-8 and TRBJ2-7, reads GAGVSQSPRYKVAKRGQDVALRCDPISGHVSLFWYQQALGQGPEFLTYFQNEAQLDKSGLPSDRFFAERPEGSVSTLKIQRTQQEDSAVYLCASRRGRGLGPYEQYFGPGTRLTVT.

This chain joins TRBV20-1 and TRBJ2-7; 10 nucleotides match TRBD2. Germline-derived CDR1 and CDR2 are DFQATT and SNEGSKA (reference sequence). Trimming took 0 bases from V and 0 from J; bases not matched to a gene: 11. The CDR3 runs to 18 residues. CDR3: CSARDRPSGSFLSYEQYF. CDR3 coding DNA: TGCAGTGCTAGAGATCGCCCTAGCGGGAGTTTCCTCTCCTACGAGCAGTACTTC.

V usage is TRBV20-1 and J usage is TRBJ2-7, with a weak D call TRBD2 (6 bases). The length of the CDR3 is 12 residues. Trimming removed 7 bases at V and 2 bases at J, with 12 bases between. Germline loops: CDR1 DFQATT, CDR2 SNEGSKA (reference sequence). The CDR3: CSGRDVAYEQYF. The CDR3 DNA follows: TGCAGTGGGAGGGATGTGGCCTACGAGCAGTACTTC.

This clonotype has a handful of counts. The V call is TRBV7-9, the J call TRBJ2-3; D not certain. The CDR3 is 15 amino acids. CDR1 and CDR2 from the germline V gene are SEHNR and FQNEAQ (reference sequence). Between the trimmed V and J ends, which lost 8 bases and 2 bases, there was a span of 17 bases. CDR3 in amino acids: CASAPGSLLTDTQYF. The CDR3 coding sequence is TGTGCCAGCGCTCCCGGGTCCCTCCTCACAGATACGCAGTATTTT. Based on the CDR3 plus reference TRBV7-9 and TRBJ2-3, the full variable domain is DTGVSQNPRHKITKRGQNVTFRCDPISEHNRLYWYRQTLGQGPEFLTYFQNEAQLEKSRLLSDRFSAERPKGSFSTLEIQRTEQGDSAMYLCASAPGSLLTDTQYFGPGTRLTVL.

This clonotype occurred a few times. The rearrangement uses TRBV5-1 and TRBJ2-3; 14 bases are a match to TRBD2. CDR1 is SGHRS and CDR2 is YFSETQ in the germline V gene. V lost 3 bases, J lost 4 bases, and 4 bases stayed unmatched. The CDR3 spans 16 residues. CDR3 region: CASSSGLAGGPDTQYF. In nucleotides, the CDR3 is TGCGCCAGCAGCTCCGGACTAGCGGGAGGACCAGATACGCAGTATTTT.

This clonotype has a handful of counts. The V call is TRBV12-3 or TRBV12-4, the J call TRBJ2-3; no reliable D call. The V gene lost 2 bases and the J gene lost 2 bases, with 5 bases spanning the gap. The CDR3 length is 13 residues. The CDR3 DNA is TGTGCCAGCAGTTTACCCGACACAGATACGCAGTATTTT. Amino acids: CASSLPDTDTQYF.

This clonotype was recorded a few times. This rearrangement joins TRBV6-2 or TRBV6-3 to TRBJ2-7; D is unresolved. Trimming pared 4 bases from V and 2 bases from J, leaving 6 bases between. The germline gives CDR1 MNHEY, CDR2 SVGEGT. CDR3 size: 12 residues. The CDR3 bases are TGTGCCAGCAGTTCCCCGACCTACGAGCAGTACTTC. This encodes CASSSPTYEQYF.

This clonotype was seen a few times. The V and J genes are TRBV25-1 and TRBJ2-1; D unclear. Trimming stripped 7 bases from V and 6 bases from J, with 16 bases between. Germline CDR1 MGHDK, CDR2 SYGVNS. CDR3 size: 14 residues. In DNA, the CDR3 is TGTGCCAGCACCTCGGCCTCGGCGACCAATGAGCAGTTCTTC. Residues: CASTSASATNEQFF.

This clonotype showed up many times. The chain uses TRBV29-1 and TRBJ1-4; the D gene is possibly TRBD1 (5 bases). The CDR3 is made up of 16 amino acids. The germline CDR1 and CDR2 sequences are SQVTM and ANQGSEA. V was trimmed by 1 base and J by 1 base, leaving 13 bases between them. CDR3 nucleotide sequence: TGCAGCGTTGAAGTACATCGAGGGGTAACTAATGAAAAACTGTTTTTT. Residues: CSVEVHRGVTNEKLFF.

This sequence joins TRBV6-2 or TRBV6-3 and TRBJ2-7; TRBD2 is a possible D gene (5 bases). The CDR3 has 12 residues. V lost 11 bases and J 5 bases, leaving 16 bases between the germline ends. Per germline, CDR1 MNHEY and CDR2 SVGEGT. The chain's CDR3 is CAQTGKRHEQYF. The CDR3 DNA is TGTGCCCAGACGGGAAAGCGCCACGAGCAGTACTTC.

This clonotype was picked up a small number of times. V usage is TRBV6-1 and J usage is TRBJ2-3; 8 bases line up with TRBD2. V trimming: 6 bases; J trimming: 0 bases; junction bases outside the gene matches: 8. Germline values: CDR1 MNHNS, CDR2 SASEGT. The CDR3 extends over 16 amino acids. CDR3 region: CASRFSASGSTDTQYF. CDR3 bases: TGTGCCAGCAGATTTTCCGCTAGCGGGAGCACAGATACGCAGTATTTT.

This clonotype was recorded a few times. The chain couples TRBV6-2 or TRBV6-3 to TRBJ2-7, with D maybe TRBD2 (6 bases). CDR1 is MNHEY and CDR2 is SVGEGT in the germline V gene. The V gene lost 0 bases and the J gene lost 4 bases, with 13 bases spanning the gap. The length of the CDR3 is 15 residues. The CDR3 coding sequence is TGTGCCAGCAGTTACTCGATAGCGGACACGTACGAGCAGTACTTC. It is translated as CASSYSIADTYEQYF.

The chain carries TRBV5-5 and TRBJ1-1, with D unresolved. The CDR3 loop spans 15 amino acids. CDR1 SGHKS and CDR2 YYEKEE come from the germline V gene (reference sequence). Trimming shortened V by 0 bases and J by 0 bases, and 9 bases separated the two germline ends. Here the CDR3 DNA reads TGTGCCAGCAGCTTGGTCCACCTCATGAACACTGAAGCTTTCTTT. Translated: CASSLVHLMNTEAFF.

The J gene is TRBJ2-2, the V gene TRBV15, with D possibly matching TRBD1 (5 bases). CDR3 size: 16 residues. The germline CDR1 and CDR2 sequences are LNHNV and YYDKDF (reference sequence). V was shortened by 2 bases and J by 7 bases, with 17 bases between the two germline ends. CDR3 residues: CATSRHETVINGELFF. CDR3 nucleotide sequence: TGTGCCACCAGCAGACATGAGACAGTGATAAACGGGGAGCTGTTTTTT. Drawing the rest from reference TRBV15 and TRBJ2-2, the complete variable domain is DAMVIQNPRYQVTQFGKPVTLSCSQTLNHNVMYWYQQKSSQAPKLLFHYYDKDFNNEADTPDNFQSRRPNTSFCFLDIRSPGLGDTAMYLCATSRHETVINGELFFGEGSRLTVL.